The 29 T cell receptor beta chains in this list originate from one sample, sequenced in a study of beta chain features in type 1 diabetes. Isolated RNA was reverse transcribed in full, so expressed TCRB transcripts were sequenced. Assay used: immunoSEQ multiplex PCR; TCRdb lists only in-frame clones, some missing. Found here are approximately 470,000 clones, about 30% of them singletons; the top ten hold 0.05% to 0.065%. Sequencing was performed on naive CD4+ T cells from blood. The source is a man aged 18 to 29 in good health.

This chain joins TRBV7-2 and TRBJ2-3, with 13 bases lining up with TRBD2. The CDR3 runs to 18 residues. The germline CDR1 and CDR2 sequences are SGHTA and FQGNSA. V trimming: 6 bases; J trimming: 4 bases; junction bases outside the gene matches: 13. CDR3 residues: CASRPPGLAGPFADTQYF. DNA for the CDR3: TGTGCCAGCAGACCACCGGGACTAGCGGGACCGTTCGCAGATACGCAGTATTTT.

V and J are TRBV4-3 and TRBJ2-1; 7 bases map to TRBD1. This CDR3 has 15 residues. Germline-derived CDR1 and CDR2 are LGHNA and YSLEER. Trimming cost V 4 bases and J 5 bases; bases outside gene matches: 8. In nucleotides, the CDR3 is TGCGCCAGCAGCCCCCGAAGGGGGCTGGACAATGAGCAGTTCTTC. Protein product: CASSPRRGLDNEQFF.

The chain joins TRBV29-1 to TRBJ2-1; 7 bases line up with TRBD2. The CDR3 contains 14 residues. Trimming removed 7 bases from V and 7 bases from J; junction bases left unmatched: 13. Germline CDR1 SQVTM, CDR2 ANQGSEA. The CDR3 sequence is CSALLAGAFNEQFF. The CDR3 nucleotides are TGCAGCGCACTTCTGGCGGGAGCGTTTAATGAGCAGTTCTTC.

This chain links TRBV29-1 with TRBJ2-7; D tentatively fits TRBD1 or TRBD2 (5 bases each). V dropped 0 bases and J dropped 7 bases, with 16 bases sitting between them. Germline CDR1 is SQVTM and CDR2 is ANQGSEA. CDR3 size: 14 residues. The DNA for the CDR3 is TGCAGCGTTGAAGATAGGGACCCGAACGCAGAGCAGTACTTC. Translated: CSVEDRDPNAEQYF.

With respect to this clone: Other DNA sequences from this sample encode an identical CDR3 as well. The chain couples TRBV29-1 to TRBJ2-1, with TRBD2 as a possible D gene (5 bases). CDR3 length equals 12 residues. Germline V CDR1 and CDR2: SQVTM, ANQGSEA. V lost 7 bases and J 0 bases, leaving 7 bases between the germline ends. The CDR3 DNA reads as TGCAGCGGTGGGAGCTCCTACAATGAGCAGTTCTTC. As protein: CSGGSSYNEQFF.

The chain links TRBV5-6 to TRBJ2-1, with 9 bases identical to TRBD2. V was clipped by 4 bases and J by 1 base; unmatched bases: 12. Germline loops: CDR1 SGHDT, CDR2 YYEEEE. CDR3 length: 18 residues. CDR3 loop: CASSHMGFSGRSYNEQFF. The CDR3 coding sequence is TGTGCCAGCAGCCACATGGGCTTTAGCGGGAGATCCTACAATGAGCAGTTCTTC.

The chain has TRBV21-1 and TRBJ2-1; the table assigns TRBD2, which was not confirmed against the DNA. TRBV21-1 is a pseudogene locus. The CDR3 is 15 residues long. The CDR3 loop is CASSKRLAPSREQFF. In DNA, the CDR3 is TGTGCCAGCAGCAAACGTCTAGCGCCGTCACGGGAGCAGTTCTTC.

This chain uses TRBV25-1 with TRBJ2-1; D is uncertain. V dropped 6 bases and J dropped 2 bases, with 8 bases sitting between them. Germline V gene data show CDR1 as MGHDK and CDR2 as SYGVNS. This CDR3 spans 13 amino acids. CDR3 loop: CASRAGTYNEQFF. CDR3 coding DNA: TGTGCCAGCAGAGCTGGGACCTACAATGAGCAGTTCTTC.

V is TRBV28 and J is TRBJ2-7, with D unresolved. The CDR3 covers 14 residues. V gave up 6 bases and J gave up 4 bases, with 16 bases separating them. CDR1 MDHEN and CDR2 SYDVKM come from the germline V gene. The CDR3 loop is CASSPPRTEYEQYF. As DNA, the CDR3 is TGTGCCAGCAGCCCTCCTCGGACCGAATACGAGCAGTACTTC.

Only a few counts were recorded for this clone. The chain couples TRBV7-2 to TRBJ2-5; 7 bases map to TRBD1. Germline CDR1 reads SGHTA; CDR2 reads FQGNSA. The CDR3 contains 14 residues. The J segment lost 0 bases and the V segment lost 5 bases, leaving 3 bases of the junction unmatched. The CDR3 DNA reads as TGTGCCAGCAGCAAAGACAGGGACCAAGAGACCCAGTACTTC. Amino acid sequence: CASSKDRDQETQYF.

As concerns this clone: Distinct nucleotide sequences in the sample also encode this CDR3. The chain is built from TRBV5-1 and TRBJ2-1; unclear D gene. CDR3 length: 15 residues. Germline V gene lookup returns CDR1 SGHRS and CDR2 YFSETQ. Trimming removed 0 bases from V and 0 bases from J, with 7 bases in between. The CDR3 sequence: CASSLERSSYNEQFF. The CDR3, as DNA: TGCGCCAGCAGCTTGGAACGGTCCTCCTACAATGAGCAGTTCTTC. Drawing the rest from reference TRBV5-1 and TRBJ2-1, the complete variable domain is KAGVTQTPRYLIKTRGQQVTLSCSPISGHRSVSWYQQTPGQGLQFLFEYFSETQRNKGNFPGRFSGRQFSNSRSEMNVSTLELGDSALYLCASSLERSSYNEQFFGPGTRLTVL.

A few counts support this clone. This chain uses TRBV29-1 with TRBJ1-2; 11 bases line up with TRBD1. The germline gives CDR1 SQVTM, CDR2 ANQGSEA. CDR3 size: 13 residues. V lost 3 bases to trimming and J lost 7 bases; unmatched junction nucleotides: 4. The CDR3 region has the DNA TGCAGCGTTGATCGGGACAGGGGGTCTGGCTACACCTTC. This encodes CSVDRDRGSGYTF.

This clone was counted a few times. The gene calls are TRBV25-1 and TRBJ2-2; D not certain. The CDR3 is 15 amino acids. V lost 5 bases and J lost 0, with 10 bases in between. Germline V gene sequence: CDR1 MGHDK, CDR2 SYGVNS. CDR3 in amino acids: CASSRTTPNTGELFF. The CDR3 DNA follows: TGTGCCAGCAGTCGGACGACTCCGAACACCGGGGAGCTGTTTTTT.

Only one count was recorded for this clone. This sequence joins TRBV28 and TRBJ2-5; no clear D. V was clipped by 7 bases and J by 2 bases, with 14 bases between them. This CDR3 has 14 residues. Germline loops: CDR1 MDHEN, CDR2 SYDVKM. CDR3 loop: CASNLSGEQETQYF. In nucleotides, the CDR3 is TGTGCCAGCAATCTAAGTGGGGAACAAGAGACCCAGTACTTC.

This chain uses TRBV27 with TRBJ2-4, with D possibly TRBD1 on 5 matching bases. The CDR3 is 13 residues long. Germline V gene sequence: CDR1 MNHEY, CDR2 SMNVEV (reference sequence). Trimming took 6 bases from V and 2 from J, leaving 8 bases between them. CDR3 sequence: CASRRGSKNIQYF. The CDR3 nucleotides are TGTGCCAGCAGAAGGGGATCCAAAAACATTCAGTACTTC.

The chain carries TRBV12-5 and TRBJ2-7, with D unclear. Germline assignment: CDR1 LGHNT and CDR2 FRNRAP. Trimming removed 2 bases from V and 3 bases from J, with 2 bases in between. This CDR3 is 11 amino acids long. CDR3 loop: CASGLFYEQYF. DNA for the CDR3: TGTGCTAGTGGTTTGTTCTACGAGCAGTACTTC. Filled out from reference TRBV12-5 and TRBJ2-7, the complete variable domain reads DARVTQTPRHKVTEMGQEVTMRCQPILGHNTVFWYRQTMMQGLELLAYFRNRAPLDDSGMPKDRFSAEMPDATLATLKIQPSEPRDSAVYFCASGLFYEQYFGPGTRLTVT.

This clone was recorded only once. This chain links TRBV19 with TRBJ2-7, with 8 bases matching TRBD2. The CDR3 spans 14 residues. V was clipped by 3 bases and J by 3 bases; unmatched bases: 4. CDR1 is LNHDA and CDR2 is SQIVND in the germline V gene (reference sequence). CDR3 amino acids: CASSIQAGDYEQYF. The CDR3 bases are TGTGCCAGTAGTATTCAAGCGGGGGACTACGAGCAGTACTTC.

In its sample, this clone was seen a few times. V usage is TRBV19 and J usage is TRBJ2-1; 9 bases are a match to TRBD2. This CDR3 region has 15 residues. The V segment lost 3 bases and the J segment 10 bases; nucleotides outside the gene matches: 10. Germline CDR1 and CDR2: LNHDA and SQIVND (reference sequence). The CDR3: CASSISWREGGEQFF. DNA of the CDR3: TGTGCCAGTAGTATTTCCTGGCGGGAGGGCGGGGAGCAGTTCTTC.

The chain employs TRBV11-1 and TRBJ2-7; the D is unclear. CDR1 and CDR2 (germline): SGHAT, FQDESV (reference sequence). V shed 0 bases and J shed 3 bases, with 0 bases lying between them. The CDR3 contains 11 residues. CDR3 coding DNA: TGTGCCAGCAGCTTAGCCTACGAGCAGTACTTC. Translation gives CASSLAYEQYF.

The rearrangement joins TRBV15 to TRBJ2-3; 8 bases fit TRBD2. V trimming: 6 bases; J trimming: 2 bases; junction bases outside the gene matches: 7. The CDR3 contains 15 residues. Germline V CDR1 and CDR2: LNHNV, YYDKDF (reference sequence). CDR3 coding DNA: TGTGCCACCAGTGACGGGAGGGGCAACACAGATACGCAGTATTTT. Protein product: CATSDGRGNTDTQYF. Based on the CDR3 plus reference TRBV15 and TRBJ2-3, the full variable domain is DAMVIQNPRYQVTQFGKPVTLSCSQTLNHNVMYWYQQKSSQAPKLLFHYYDKDFNNEADTPDNFQSRRPNTSFCFLDIRSPGLGDTAMYLCATSDGRGNTDTQYFGPGTRLTVL.

The DNA of the CDR3 is TGTGCCAGCAGCCGTAAGGGGACAGGGGAGGATACGCAGTATTTT. Translation gives CASSRKGTGEDTQYF. This sequence joins TRBV5-4 and TRBJ2-3; 10 bases are shared with TRBD1. After removal of 4 bases from V and 6 bases from J, the junction contained 8 bases not matched to a gene. The CDR3 has 15 amino acids. Germline CDR1 is SGHNT and CDR2 is YYREEE (reference sequence).

This chain uses TRBV9 with TRBJ2-1; D unresolved. From germline, CDR1 is SGDLS and CDR2 YYNGEE. This CDR3 is built from 14 residues. The V and J ends lost 0 bases and 3 bases respectively, with 7 bases between them. The CDR3 is CASSVDAIYNEQFF. Here the CDR3 DNA reads TGTGCCAGCAGCGTAGACGCCATCTACAATGAGCAGTTCTTC. Supplemented by reference TRBV9 and TRBJ2-1, the full variable domain reads DSGVTQTPKHLITATGQRVTLRCSPRSGDLSVYWYQQSLDQGLQFLIQYYNGEERAKGNILERFSAQQFPDLHSELNLSSLELGDSALYFCASSVDAIYNEQFFGPGTRLTVL.

V gene TRBV6-6 combines with J gene TRBJ2-1, with TRBD2 matching over 11 bases. The CDR3 sequence is 15 residues long. Germline V lookup: CDR1 MNHNY, CDR2 SVGAGI (reference sequence). V was pared by 7 bases and J by 4 bases, with 6 bases of the junction left unmatched. The CDR3 nucleotides read TGTGCCAGCAATCATGCTAGCGGGAGGTACAATGAGCAGTTCTTC. Encoded protein: CASNHASGRYNEQFF.

This clone showed up just a few times. The chain couples TRBV5-1 to TRBJ2-5, with D perhaps matching TRBD1 (7 bases). CDR3 length: 15 amino acids. The V gene's germline CDR1 is SGHRS and CDR2 YFSETQ. V lost 3 bases to trimming and J lost 4 bases, with 16 bases between them. The CDR3 DNA follows: TGCGCCAGCAGCTCAGGGGGGAGCGCCGCAGAGACCCAGTACTTC. Amino acid sequence: CASSSGGSAAETQYF.

This clone occurred a few times. J is TRBJ2-3 and V is TRBV30; tentative D call: TRBD2 (5 bases). The CDR3 is 15 residues long. V lost 0 bases, J lost 0 bases, and 10 bases lay in between. The germline CDR1 and CDR2 sequences are GTSNPN and SVGIG (reference sequence). CDR3 residues: CAWSVGGLSTDTQYF. CDR3 coding DNA: TGTGCCTGGAGTGTAGGCGGGCTAAGCACAGATACGCAGTATTTT. Full variable domain (outside the CDR3, taken from reference TRBV30 and TRBJ2-3): SQTIHQWPATLVQPVGSPLSLECTVEGTSNPNLYWYRQAAGRGLQLLFYSVGIGQISSEVPQNLSASRPQDRQFILSSKKLLLSDSGFYLCAWSVGGLSTDTQYFGPGTRLTVL.

This clone has more than one count but fewer than ten. J is TRBJ2-7 and V is TRBV27; 8 nucleotides match TRBD1. Germline trimming cut 3 bases from V and 2 bases from J; bases unmatched to any gene: 0. The CDR3 runs to 13 residues. Germline V gene data show CDR1 as MNHEY and CDR2 as SMNVEV (reference sequence). CDR3 coding DNA: TGTGCCAGCAGTTTGGACAGGGCCTACGAGCAGTACTTC. Its protein is CASSLDRAYEQYF.

This clone has more than one count but fewer than ten. The chain uses TRBV28 and TRBJ1-2, with TRBD1 matching over 10 bases. The CDR3 contains 16 residues. After removal of 1 base from V and 8 bases from J, the junction contained 10 bases not matched to a gene. Germline CDR1 MDHEN, CDR2 SYDVKM. This CDR3 is CASSLFDRGRFIGYTF. DNA for the CDR3: TGTGCCAGCAGTTTATTCGACAGGGGGCGATTTATCGGCTACACCTTC.

The rearrangement joins TRBV19 to TRBJ1-1; D is possibly TRBD1 (6 bases). Trimming pared 3 bases from V and 5 bases from J, leaving 13 bases between. Germline V CDR1 and CDR2: LNHDA, SQIVND (reference sequence). The CDR3 runs to 14 residues. The CDR3 loop reads CASSIYTGSTEAFF. The DNA of the CDR3 is TGTGCCAGTAGTATCTATACAGGGAGTACTGAAGCTTTCTTT.

This sequence joins TRBV4-3 and TRBJ2-3; TRBD2 aligns across 7 bases. Germline CDR1 and CDR2: LGHNA and YSLEER. This CDR3 has 16 amino acids. With V trimmed by 1 base and J by 0 bases, 4 bases remained unmatched. For the CDR3, the DNA is TGCGCCAGCAGCCAAGCACAGCGGGGAAGCACAGATACGCAGTATTTT. Translation: CASSQAQRGSTDTQYF.